Listed below are T cell receptor beta chains from one sample, sequenced in a study of blood T cells in healthy people across ages. MiXCR, run by TCRdb on the 5' RACE reads, gives a single entry per CDR3 protein. Among 2 million or so distinct CDR3 sequences, about 50% were seen once, and the ten largest hold about 2.1%. Sample: blood. All receptors derive from a woman between 35 and 50 years old in good health. Both conserved end residues are part of each CDR3. The order of the fields is clone size, J gene, V gene, D gene, CDR3 protein, CDR3 DNA. D genes are given only for firm matches. A row's size may be missing; if present it is once, few, many or a size class.

size: NA
J: TRBJ2-3
V: TRBV20-1
D: TRBD2
CDR3: CSARDLVGGGPHTQYF
DNA: TGCAGTGCTAGAGATCTGGTAGGCGGGGGGCCACATACGCAGTATTTT

size: NA
J: TRBJ1-5
V: TRBV27
D: NA
CDR3: CASSLAGEGQPQHF
DNA: TGTGCCAGCAGTTTAGCAGGGGAAGGGCAGCCCCAGCATTTT

size: few
J: TRBJ2-1
V: TRBV5-5
D: TRBD1
CDR3: CASSLVKGARANEQFF
DNA: TGTGCCAGCAGCTTGGTGAAGGGGGCGCGGGCCAATGAGCAGTTCTTC

size: NA
J: TRBJ1-2
V: TRBV3-1
D: TRBD1
CDR3: CASRETGGGGYTF
DNA: TGTGCCAGCAGGGAAACAGGGGGCGGAGGCTACACCTTC

size: NA
J: TRBJ2-7
V: TRBV4-2
D: NA
CDR3: CASSQGQGTYYERYF
DNA: TGTGCCAGCAGCCAAGGTCAGGGGACCTACTACGAGCGGTACTTC

size: NA
J: TRBJ2-3
V: TRBV7-6
D: TRBD1
CDR3: CASSLKDRGTDTQYF
DNA: TGTGCCAGCAGCTTAAAGGACAGGGGTACAGATACGCAGTATTTT

size: NA
J: TRBJ2-6
V: TRBV14
D: NA
CDR3: CASSSTRPTNVLTF
DNA: TGTGCCAGCTCTTCGACACGGCCGACCAACGTCCTGACTTTC

size: NA
J: TRBJ1-5
V: TRBV4-3
D: NA
CDR3: CASSQVAGTGSQHF
DNA: TGCGCCAGCAGCCAAGTGGCAGGCACCGGTTCCCAGCATTTT

size: few
J: TRBJ2-5
V: TRBV20-1
D: NA
CDR3: CSARDPGWQTQYF
DNA: TGCAGTGCTAGAGACCCAGGGTGGCAGACCCAGTACTTC

size: few
J: TRBJ1-2
V: TRBV29-1
D: NA
CDR3: CSVEDVGPGYTF
DNA: TGCAGCGTTGAAGATGTGGGTCCTGGCTACACCTTC

size: few
J: TRBJ2-7
V: TRBV6-5
D: TRBD1
CDR3: CASNPDRVRHEQYF
DNA: TGTGCCAGCAACCCGGACAGGGTTAGGCACGAGCAGTACTTC

size: NA
J: TRBJ1-2
V: TRBV20-1
D: NA
CDR3: CSASVQGYYGYTF
DNA: TGCAGTGCCTCGGTGCAGGGCTACTATGGCTACACCTTC

size: NA
J: TRBJ2-2
V: TRBV4-3
D: TRBD2
CDR3: CASSAGLATGELFF
DNA: TGCGCCAGCAGCGCGGGACTAGCGACCGGGGAGCTGTTTTTT

size: many
J: TRBJ2-5
V: TRBV7-9
D: NA
CDR3: CASSLGAYQETQYF
DNA: TGTGCCAGCAGCTTAGGGGCCTACCAAGAGACCCAGTACTTC

size: NA
J: TRBJ1-2
V: TRBV28
D: NA
CDR3: CASFKTDRRLNYGYTF
DNA: TGTGCCAGCTTCAAAACGGACAGAAGACTTAACTATGGCTACACCTTC

size: once
J: TRBJ2-1
V: TRBV4-2
D: TRBD2
CDR3: CASSQDMRRGGYNEQFF
DNA: TGTGCCAGCAGCCAAGATATGAGGCGGGGGGGATACAACGAGCAGTTCTTC

size: few
J: TRBJ2-5
V: TRBV6-2/TRBV6-3
D: NA
CDR3: CASSYTGQGETQYF
DNA: TGTGCCAGCAGTTACACGGGACAAGGAGAGACCCAGTACTTC

size: few
J: TRBJ1-5
V: TRBV20-1
D: TRBD1
CDR3: CSARPLDRGHQPQHF
DNA: TGCAGTGCTAGACCCCTAGACAGGGGGCACCAGCCCCAGCATTTT

size: NA
J: TRBJ2-7
V: TRBV6-6
D: NA
CDR3: CASSYVGPSYEQYF
DNA: TGTGCCAGCAGTTACGTGGGTCCCTCCTACGAGCAGTACTTC

size: few
J: TRBJ2-7
V: TRBV7-9
D: TRBD1
CDR3: CASSPAPGGSYEQYF
DNA: TGTGCCAGCAGCCCCGCTCCAGGGGGCTCCTACGAGCAGTACTTC

size: few
J: TRBJ2-3
V: TRBV6-1
D: NA
CDR3: CASSKRRGAGASTDTQYF
DNA: TGTGCCAGCAGTAAACGGAGGGGAGCAGGGGCTAGCACAGATACGCAGTATTTT